These T cell receptor beta chains were read from a single sample in a study of CD8+CD57+ T cells in acquired aplastic anemia. TCRdb reprocessed the reads with MiXCR, giving one entry per CDR3 protein. The table records tens of thousands of distinct CDR3 sequences, 40% to 50% of them present only once. The sample consisted of sorted CD4+, CD8+, or CD8+CD57+ T cells (not recorded which) from PBMCs. Receptors originate from a human donor in good health, serving as a control. Each CDR3 is given without its conserved first and last residue. A D gene is named only where the DNA matches it firmly.

V gene: TRBV27; D gene: -; J gene: TRBJ2-7; CDR3 protein: ASSPGLTYEQY
V gene: TRBV29-1; D gene: TRBD2; J gene: TRBJ2-7; CDR3 protein: SVRLADSYEQY
V gene: TRBV9; D gene: -; J gene: TRBJ2-6; CDR3 protein: ASSVAGANVLT
V gene: TRBV5-1; D gene: TRBD1; J gene: TRBJ2-5; CDR3 protein: ASRGQGHPETQY
V gene: TRBV20-1; D gene: -; J gene: TRBJ1-2; CDR3 protein: SASSPEAYGYT
V gene: TRBV10-3; D gene: -; J gene: TRBJ1-1; CDR3 protein: AISESTGLNTEAF
V gene: TRBV29-1; D gene: -; J gene: TRBJ2-5; CDR3 protein: SVEVRGQETQY
V gene: TRBV27; D gene: TRBD2; J gene: TRBJ2-5; CDR3 protein: ASSFLRGQETQY
V gene: TRBV11-1; D gene: -; J gene: TRBJ2-1; CDR3 protein: ASSYAVQGPYNEQF
V gene: TRBV19; D gene: -; J gene: TRBJ2-3; CDR3 protein: ASSIEAVHSDTQY
V gene: TRBV20-1; D gene: -; J gene: TRBJ2-3; CDR3 protein: SAHGRHREDTQY
V gene: TRBV12-3/TRBV12-4; D gene: TRBD1; J gene: TRBJ1-1; CDR3 protein: ASSLAGTGGWNTEAF
V gene: TRBV24-1; D gene: TRBD1; J gene: TRBJ1-5; CDR3 protein: ATSDRQGQETQH
V gene: TRBV12-5; D gene: -; J gene: TRBJ1-5; CDR3 protein: ASGFPSYSNQPQH
V gene: TRBV29-1; D gene: -; J gene: TRBJ2-1; CDR3 protein: SVESYNEQF
V gene: TRBV4-1; D gene: TRBD1; J gene: TRBJ1-2; CDR3 protein: ASSQTGAYGYT
V gene: TRBV9; D gene: -; J gene: TRBJ2-5; CDR3 protein: ASSPEGGRETQY
V gene: TRBV2; D gene: -; J gene: TRBJ2-7; CDR3 protein: ASKIGGGDYEQY
V gene: TRBV29-1; D gene: TRBD1; J gene: TRBJ1-4; CDR3 protein: SARTGINEKLF
V gene: TRBV11-2; D gene: TRBD2; J gene: TRBJ2-1; CDR3 protein: ASSLSGGGGNNEQF
V gene: TRBV7-2; D gene: -; J gene: TRBJ2-3; CDR3 protein: ASSPATQSQY
V gene: TRBV15; D gene: TRBD1; J gene: TRBJ2-4; CDR3 protein: ATSSGTGGAGNIQY
V gene: TRBV7-9; D gene: TRBD1; J gene: TRBJ1-4; CDR3 protein: ASSSGTGNEKLF
V gene: TRBV5-8; D gene: -; J gene: TRBJ1-2; CDR3 protein: ASSGRAPGYYGYT
V gene: TRBV29-1; D gene: TRBD1; J gene: TRBJ1-2; CDR3 protein: SAGTGGLKNYGYT
V gene: TRBV7-3; D gene: -; J gene: TRBJ2-3; CDR3 protein: ASSLRPGDTQY
V gene: TRBV2; D gene: -; J gene: TRBJ1-5; CDR3 protein: ASSTGSINQPQH
V gene: TRBV10-2; D gene: -; J gene: TRBJ2-1; CDR3 protein: ASSDYRDSNRNEQF
V gene: TRBV24-1; D gene: -; J gene: TRBJ1-1; CDR3 protein: ATRAGFGTEAF
V gene: TRBV10-3; D gene: TRBD1; J gene: TRBJ1-5; CDR3 protein: AIRAGQSINQPQH
V gene: TRBV12-3/TRBV12-4; D gene: TRBD2; J gene: TRBJ2-5; CDR3 protein: ASRRDYGIQETQY
V gene: TRBV11-1; D gene: -; J gene: TRBJ2-2; CDR3 protein: ASRPPVGPSAGELF
V gene: TRBV24-1; D gene: -; J gene: TRBJ2-7; CDR3 protein: ATRIYRADEQY
V gene: TRBV7-2; D gene: -; J gene: TRBJ1-2; CDR3 protein: ASTTWRNRSYGYT
V gene: TRBV2; D gene: -; J gene: TRBJ1-1; CDR3 protein: ASSIILAGVTEAF
V gene: TRBV27; D gene: TRBD2; J gene: TRBJ2-5; CDR3 protein: ASSPLGGETQY
V gene: TRBV12-3/TRBV12-4; D gene: TRBD1; J gene: TRBJ1-2; CDR3 protein: ASSLGTGAVEGYT
V gene: TRBV7-9; D gene: -; J gene: TRBJ1-2; CDR3 protein: ASSPGPGYGYT
V gene: TRBV25-1; D gene: TRBD2; J gene: TRBJ2-3; CDR3 protein: ASSLGLAGISTDTQY
V gene: TRBV25-1; D gene: -; J gene: TRBJ2-7; CDR3 protein: ASRQQVGGYEQY
V gene: TRBV20-1; D gene: -; J gene: TRBJ2-5; CDR3 protein: SARDLTSLETQY
V gene: TRBV11-2; D gene: TRBD1; J gene: TRBJ1-1; CDR3 protein: ASSFSGTGGTNTEAF
V gene: TRBV5-1; D gene: TRBD1; J gene: TRBJ1-2; CDR3 protein: ASVGTGDDGYT
V gene: TRBV13; D gene: TRBD1; J gene: TRBJ1-4; CDR3 protein: ASSYQGAAEKLF
V gene: TRBV4-2; D gene: TRBD2; J gene: TRBJ2-1; CDR3 protein: ASSQNGGSRVNEQF